Described below is a single T cell receptor beta chain sequence and its context. The sample originates from a study of blood T cell repertoires in COVID-19. TCRdb's copy holds only in-frame clones and misses some; the assay was immunoSEQ multiplex PCR. The data contain 200,000 to 250,000 clones, 90% of them singletons. Germline lookup yields CDR1 PRHDT and CDR2 FYEKMQ (reference sequence). This CDR3 has 13 amino acids. Trimming stripped 5 bases from V and 6 bases from J, with 13 bases between. The source of this sequence is a young man with COVID-19, enrolled during active disease. This chain joins TRBV13 and TRBJ1-1; possible D gene TRBD1, 6 bases. Material: peripheral blood. CDR3 nucleotide sequence: TGTGCCAGCAGCGCCAGGACAGAAGCTGAAGCTTTCTTT. Amino acids: CASSARTEAEAFF.